Presented here are 5 T cell receptor beta chains from one specimen sequenced in a study of shared clonotypes between healthy human individuals. The repertoire was sequenced with immunoSEQ multiplex PCR; TCRdb's copy has only in-frame clones and lacks some. Among 470,000 or so clones listed, 81% were seen once. The sequenced material came from PBMCs. The receptors originated from a woman aged 40 to 50 in good health. Some clones in this sample may be carry-over from other donors' samples.

This chain joins TRBV18 and TRBJ2-1; the D call may be TRBD1 or TRBD2 (5 bases each). V was shortened by 0 bases and J by 11 bases, with 14 bases between the two germline ends. Germline lookup yields CDR1 KGHSH and CDR2 LQKENI. The CDR3 has 14 residues. CDR3 protein: CASSPPDGTIKQFF. DNA of the CDR3: TGTGCCAGCTCACCACCGGATGGGACGATAAAGCAGTTCTTC. Complete variable domain (other parts from reference TRBV18 and TRBJ2-1): NAGVMQNPRHLVRRRGQEARLRCSPMKGHSHVYWYRQLPEEGLKFMVYLQKENIIDESGMPKERFSAEFPKEGPSILRIQQVVRGDSAAYFCASSPPDGTIKQFFGPGTRLTVL.

The chain combines TRBV7-3 with TRBJ2-6; 10 bases are a match to TRBD2. The CDR3 has 18 residues. The V and J ends lost 5 bases and 2 bases, in that order; junction bases with no gene match: 9. Germline assignment: CDR1 SGHTA and CDR2 FQGTGA. This CDR3 reads CASSQLGTSVAGANVLTF. As DNA, the CDR3 is TGTGCCAGCAGCCAACTGGGGACTAGCGTGGCTGGGGCCAACGTCCTGACTTTC.

The genes are TRBV28 and TRBJ2-2, with D unresolved. V lost 6 bases, J lost 7 bases, and 9 bases lay in between. This CDR3 comprises 12 residues. Germline V gene lookup returns CDR1 MDHEN and CDR2 SYDVKM. The CDR3 nucleotides read TGTGCCAGCAGGTCCCGGTACGGGGAGCTGTTTTTT. Its protein product is CASRSRYGELFF. The whole variable domain, filled in from reference TRBV28 and TRBJ2-2, reads DVKVTQSSRYLVKRTGEKVFLECVQDMDHENMFWYRQDPGLGLRLIYFSYDVKMKEKGDIPEGYSVSREKKERFSLILESASTNQTSMYLCASRSRYGELFFGEGSRLTVL.

This clone was seen just once. The V gene is TRBV7-2, the J gene TRBJ2-7, with 8 bases lining up with TRBD1. Trimming cost V 6 bases and J 3 bases; bases outside gene matches: 4. The CDR3 is 13 amino acids. CDR1 SGHTA and CDR2 FQGNSA come from the germline V gene. The CDR3 DNA reads as TGTGCCAGCAGTGACAGGGGCAGCTACGAGCAGTACTTC. Translation: CASSDRGSYEQYF.

V is TRBV19 and J is TRBJ2-1; a possible D gene is TRBD2 (6 bases). The V end lost 3 bases, the J end lost 0 bases, and 15 bases lay between the germline ends. CDR1 LNHDA and CDR2 SQIVND come from the germline V gene (reference sequence). The CDR3 runs to 17 residues. CDR3 coding DNA: TGTGCCAGTAGTATCCCCGCGGGGCCTCTCTCCTACAATGAGCAGTTCTTC. This sequence encodes CASSIPAGPLSYNEQFF. Filled out from reference TRBV19 and TRBJ2-1, the complete variable domain reads DGGITQSPKYLFRKEGQNVTLSCEQNLNHDAMYWYRQDPGQGLRLIYYSQIVNDFQKGDIAEGYSVSREKKESFPLTVTSAQKNPTAFYLCASSIPAGPLSYNEQFFGPGTRLTVL.